This T cell receptor (beta chain) comes out of a study of T cells in Graves' hyperthyroidism and ophthalmopathy. TCR beta CDR3 regions were amplified from RNA transcripts. First-round RT-PCR with HTBI primers amplified the TCR CDR3 region. From the multiplex PCR reads, TCRdb called clonotypes with MiXCR, one entry per CDR3 protein. The profile covers around 580,000 distinct CDR3 sequences, with 46% appearing a single time and approximately 7.5% taken by the ten largest. There are many counts of this clonotype. Antigen: not known. Stable hyperthyroidism: no ophthalmopathy progression over 18 months of follow-up. Patients aged 18 to 65 had newly diagnosed hyperthyroidism of under 2 months' duration. Exclusion criteria comprised uncontrolled infection, other autoimmune disease, pregnancy or lactation. The CDR3 runs 12 residues. The V and J ends lost 0 bases and 6 bases respectively, with 5 bases between them. Germline loops: CDR1 SEHNR, CDR2 FQNEAQ (reference sequence).

General study findings and limits: Blood shared most expanded thyroid clonotypes above 0.001.

The gene calls are TRBV7-9 and TRBJ1-1, with D maybe TRBD1 (5 bases). The sequenced sample consisted of peripheral blood or thyroid tissue (not recorded which). The TCR was taken from a woman younger than 30 with Graves' hyperthyroidism. This CDR3 is CASSLAGAEAFF. CDR3 DNA: TGTGCCAGCAGCTTAGCGGGGGCTGAAGCTTTCTTT.